This T cell receptor beta chain was observed in a study of T cell responses to AZD1222 COVID-19 vaccine. The study, taken as a whole, reports: In the spike-specific TCR repertoire, nearly half reportedly target unmutated variant regions. The study found Spike-specific TCR breadth and depth rose after two AZD1222 doses. It should be noted that donors were predominantly white British and more often female, and clonal diversity was possibly underestimated. The study found vaccine-associated CD4 TCRs spanning spike, dominant at 160-218 and 743-854.

In the case of this clone: Its target is unknown.

Trimming took 6 bases from V and 5 from J; bases not matched to a gene: 16. The germline V gene encodes CDR1 ENHRY and CDR2 SYGVKD. CDR3 length: 18 residues. Using immunoSEQ multiplex PCR, the repertoire was profiled, and TCRdb retains in-frame clones only, with some absent. In the table there are over 75,000 clones, approximately 88% of which are singletons. The rearrangement uses TRBV10-3 and TRBJ1-4, with TRBD1 identical over 9 bases. The sample consisted of peripheral blood, taken 28 days after the second AZD1222 dose. The clonotype was recovered from an adult who received the AZD1222 COVID-19 vaccine. The CDR3 region has the DNA TGTGCCATCAGGCCCGGGACAGGGTCCCACCTAGGGAATGAAAAACTGTTTTTT. Amino acids: CAIRPGTGSHLGNEKLFF.